This note documents a single T cell receptor (beta chain) sequence. The CDR3 is 15 amino acids. V gave up 0 bases and J gave up 7 bases, with 16 bases separating them. CDR1 is MGHRA and CDR2 is YSYEKL in the germline V gene. The data originate from a study of control samples from healthy donors and cancer patients. This table comes from immunoSEQ multiplex PCR, and its TCRdb copy is limited to in-frame clones, with some not included. The data show 90,000 to 150,000 clones, with about nine tenths seen just once and 3.4% held by the top ten. The receptor comes from a man aged 40-50 years in good health. The specimen was blood. This chain uses TRBV4-1 with TRBJ2-7, with D maybe TRBD1 (5 bases). CDR3 sequence: CASSQDRVSLWEQYF. The CDR3 DNA reads TGCGCCAGCAGCCAAGACAGGGTCAGCCTTTGGGAGCAGTACTTC.